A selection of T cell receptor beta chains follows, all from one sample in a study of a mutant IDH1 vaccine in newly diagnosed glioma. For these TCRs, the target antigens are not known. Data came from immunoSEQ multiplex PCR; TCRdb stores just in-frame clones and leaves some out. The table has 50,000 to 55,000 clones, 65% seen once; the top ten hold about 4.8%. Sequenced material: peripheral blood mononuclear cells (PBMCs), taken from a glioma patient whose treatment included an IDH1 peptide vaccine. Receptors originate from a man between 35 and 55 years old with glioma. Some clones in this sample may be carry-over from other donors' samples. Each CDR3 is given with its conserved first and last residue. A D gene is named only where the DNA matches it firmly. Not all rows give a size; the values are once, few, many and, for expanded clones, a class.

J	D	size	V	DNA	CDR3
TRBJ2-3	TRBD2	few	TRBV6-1	TGTGCCAGCAGTGGGACTAGCGGGGGGCCATACACAGATACGCAGTATTTT	CASSGTSGGPYTDTQYF
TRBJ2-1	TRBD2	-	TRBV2	TGTGCCAGCAGGCCCATAGCGGGGGGGTCTAATGAGCAGTTCTTC	CASRPIAGGSNEQFF
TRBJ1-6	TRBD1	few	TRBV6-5	TGTGCCAGCAGTTTCGGGACAGCCTATAATTCACCCCTCCACTTT	CASSFGTAYNSPLHF
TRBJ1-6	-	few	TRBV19	TGTGCCAGTAGAGACCCGCGAAGCTCCTATAATTCACCCCTCCACTTT	CASRDPRSSYNSPLHF
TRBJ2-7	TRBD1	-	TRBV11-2	TGTGCCAGCAGCAGGGGGACAGCCTACGAGCAGTACTTC	CASSRGTAYEQYF
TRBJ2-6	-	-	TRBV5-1	TGCGCCAGCAGCTTAACAGGACCTGGGGCCAACGTCCTGACTTTC	CASSLTGPGANVLTF
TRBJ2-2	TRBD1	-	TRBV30	TGTGCCTGGAGCCTGGGGACAGGGAGGGCCGGGGAGCTGTTTTTT	CAWSLGTGRAGELFF
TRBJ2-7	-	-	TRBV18	TGTGCCAGCTCACCACGGGGTGTCGAGCAGTACTTC	CASSPRGVEQYF
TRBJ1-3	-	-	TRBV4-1	TGCGCCAGCAGCCCCCAAGGGGTCGGTGGAAACACCATATATTTT	CASSPQGVGGNTIYF
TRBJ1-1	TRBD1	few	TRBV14	TGTGCCAGCAGCCCCTGGACAGGGTCTGAAGCTTTCTTT	CASSPWTGSEAFF
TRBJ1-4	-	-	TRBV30	TGTGCCTGGAGTGTACGGGGCGGGCGATCGGGAGAAAAACTGTTTTTT	CAWSVRGGRSGEKLFF
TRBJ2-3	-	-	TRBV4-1	TGCGCCAGCGCCCGGGGAGCCACAGATACGCAGTATTTT	CASARGATDTQYF
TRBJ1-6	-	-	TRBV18	TGTGCCAGCTCACCACCTATGGGGGGGGCGAATTCACCCCTCCACTTT	CASSPPMGGANSPLHF
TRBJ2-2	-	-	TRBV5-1	TGCGCCAGCAGTGCAGGGAGGAAAATAAACACCGGGGAGCTGTTTTTT	CASSAGRKINTGELFF
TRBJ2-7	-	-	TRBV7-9	TGTGCCAGCAGCTTCCCTGCAAGGGGACCCTACGAGCAGTACTTC	CASSFPARGPYEQYF
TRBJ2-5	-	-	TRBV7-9	TGTGCCAGCAGCTTCGACGGACTTCAAGAGACCCAGTACTTC	CASSFDGLQETQYF
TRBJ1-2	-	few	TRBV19	TGTGCCAGTAGTATAGTTCCGGGACAAAGTAACTATGGCTACACCTTC	CASSIVPGQSNYGYTF
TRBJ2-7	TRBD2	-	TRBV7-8	TGTGCCAGCAGCTTAGTTCGCGGGAGCTCCTACGAGCAGTACTTC	CASSLVRGSSYEQYF
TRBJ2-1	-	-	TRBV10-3	TGTGCCATCAGCGAAACCGCATACAATGAGCAGTTCTTC	CAISETAYNEQFF
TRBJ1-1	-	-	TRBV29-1	TGCAGTCATCAGGGGCAAATGAACACTGAAGCTTTCTTT	CSHQGQMNTEAFF
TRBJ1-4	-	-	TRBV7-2	TGTGCCAGCAGCTTACAGACAGGCCCTAATGAAAAACTGTTTTTT	CASSLQTGPNEKLFF
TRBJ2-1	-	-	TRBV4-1	TGCGCCAGCAGCCAAGGAGGATTCAGCTCCTACAATGAGCAGTTCTTC	CASSQGGFSSYNEQFF
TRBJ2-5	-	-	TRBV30	TGTGCCTCCGCTCCGGGGGTCCAAGAGACCCAGTACTTC	CASAPGVQETQYF
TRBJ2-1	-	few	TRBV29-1	TGCAGCGCGGACGCAGGCCCGATTCGGAATGAGCAGTTCTTC	CSADAGPIRNEQFF
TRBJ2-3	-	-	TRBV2	TGTGCCAGCAGTGAAGGGCAGGGGCCGGAGGATACGCAGTATTTT	CASSEGQGPEDTQYF
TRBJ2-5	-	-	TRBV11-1	TGTGCCAGCAGCTCGGGAGTAAGGGCCCAGTACTTC	CASSSGVRAQYF
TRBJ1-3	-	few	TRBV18	TGTGCCAGCTCAGAGGCGTGGCAGACCTCTGGAAACACCATATATTTT	CASSEAWQTSGNTIYF
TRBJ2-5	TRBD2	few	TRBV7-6	TGTGCCAGCAGCTCACGGGGGGGTGTGACCCAGTACTTC	CASSSRGGVTQYF
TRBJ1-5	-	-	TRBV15	TGTGCCACCAGCAAGGTACCCTATAGCAATCAGCCCCAGCATTTT	CATSKVPYSNQPQHF
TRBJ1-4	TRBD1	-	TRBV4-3	TGCGCCAGCAGCCATGGGACAGGCGCCAATGAAAAACTGTTTTTT	CASSHGTGANEKLFF
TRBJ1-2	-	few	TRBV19	TGTGCCAGTAGTATCGAGGACTCCGGGTATGGCTACACCTTC	CASSIEDSGYGYTF
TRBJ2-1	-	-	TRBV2	TGTGCCAGCAGTGAAAGCTCGGGTACCAATGAGCAGTTCTTC	CASSESSGTNEQFF